A selection of T cell receptor beta chains follows, all from one sample in a study of blood T cell repertoires in COVID-19. Some clones are missing from TCRdb's copy, which holds only in-frame ones; the method was immunoSEQ multiplex PCR. This sample carries 90,000 to 120,000 clones, 80% to 85% of them seen once, and the ten largest clones take roughly 4.4%. The sample comprised peripheral blood. These receptor sequences come from a human donor in a cohort sampled during active COVID-19. Both conserved end residues are part of each CDR3. A D gene is named only where the DNA matches it firmly. Clone size is stated in some rows and not others, as once, few, many or a class when expanded.

CASSQLRATGTGHNQQFF	TGCGCCAGCAGCCAGCTTAGGGCTACCGGGACTGGACATAATCAGCAGTTCTTC	.	TRBJ2-1	TRBV4-3	.
CASSEGWAANGDIQYF	TGTGCCAGCAGCGAGGGTTGGGCAGCAAACGGGGACATTCAGTACTTC	.	TRBJ2-4	TRBV7-3	.
CASRDSNYGYTF	TGTGCCAGCAGGGATAGCAACTATGGCTACACCTTC	.	TRBJ1-2	TRBV2	.
CASSNPGGMSDTQYF	TGTGCCAGCAGCAACCCAGGGGGAATGTCAGATACGCAGTATTTT	once	TRBJ2-3	TRBV7-2	TRBD1
CASSPQTKREEVSDTQYF	TGTGCCAGCAGCCCCCAGACCAAGCGGGAGGAAGTTTCAGATACGCAGTATTTT	once	TRBJ2-3	TRBV27	TRBD2
CASTPDGGNEQFF	TGCGCCAGCACCCCCGACGGGGGGAATGAGCAGTTCTTC	.	TRBJ2-1	TRBV5-1	TRBD2
CASSLAGANEKLFF	TGTGCCAGCAGCTTAGCAGGAGCTAATGAAAAACTGTTTTTT	.	TRBJ1-4	TRBV7-2	.
CATSDSGTGEENEQFF	TGTGCCACCAGTGATTCCGGGACAGGGGAAGAAAATGAGCAGTTCTTC	once	TRBJ2-1	TRBV24-1	TRBD1
CASSPRLAGVSSYNEQFF	TGTGCCAGCAGCCCCAGACTAGCGGGAGTTTCCTCCTACAATGAGCAGTTCTTC	.	TRBJ2-1	TRBV7-9	TRBD2
CASSPLTGTGRNSPLHF	TGTGCCAGCAGTCCCCTGACCGGGACAGGCCGTAATTCACCCCTCCACTTT	.	TRBJ1-6	TRBV27	TRBD1
CASSQTGGEQFF	TGTGCCAGCAGCCAAACAGGGGGGGAGCAGTTCTTC	.	TRBJ2-1	TRBV7-3	TRBD1
CASSKRAGELFF	TGTGCCAGCAGCAAACGGGCCGGGGAGCTGTTTTTT	.	TRBJ2-2	TRBV2	.
CASRHAGGASEKLFF	TGTGCCAGCAGACACGCAGGGGGCGCTTCAGAAAAACTGTTTTTT	.	TRBJ1-4	TRBV3-1/TRBV3-2	TRBD1
CATRQGRNTEAFF	TGTGCCACCCGACAGGGCCGAAACACTGAAGCTTTCTTT	.	TRBJ1-1	TRBV30	TRBD1
CASSFIQGAGMNTEAFF	TGTGCCAGCAGCTTTATCCAGGGGGCGGGGATGAACACTGAAGCTTTCTTT	.	TRBJ1-1	TRBV5-6	TRBD1
CASSLSGTSGISSYNEQFF	TGTGCCAGCAGCTTATCGGGGACTAGCGGGATAAGCTCCTACAATGAGCAGTTCTTC	.	TRBJ2-1	TRBV7-3	TRBD2
CASKAQGGSAGELFF	TGTGCCAGCAAGGCACAGGGTGGTAGCGCCGGGGAGCTGTTTTTT	.	TRBJ2-2	TRBV7-9	.
CSVEAGSGNTQYF	TGCAGCGTTGAAGCCGGGAGTGGGAATACGCAGTATTTT	.	TRBJ2-3	TRBV29-1	.
CASSLSTPDSFEAFF	TGTGCCAGCAGCTTATCGACCCCGGACAGTTTTGAAGCTTTCTTT	.	TRBJ1-1	TRBV11-2	.
CASSPSEGSGTKDTQYF	TGTGCCAGCAGTCCGTCTGAGGGTAGCGGGACTAAAGATACGCAGTATTTT	.	TRBJ2-3	TRBV28	TRBD2
CASSLVEGGTYEQYF	TGTGCCAGCAGCTTAGTGGAGGGGGGGACCTACGAGCAGTACTTC	.	TRBJ2-7	TRBV7-6	.
CASSASGGFNNEQFF	TGTGCCAGCAGCGCATCAGGGGGATTTAACAATGAGCAGTTCTTC	.	TRBJ2-1	TRBV11-3	TRBD1